This T cell receptor beta chain came from a study of response to subunit inactivated influenza vaccine. Germline CDR1 SGHRS, CDR2 YFSETQ. The V end lost 0 bases, the J end lost 6 bases, and 13 bases lay between the germline ends. This CDR3 spans 14 amino acids. Study results and limitations: Authors proposed each seasonal influenza vaccination draws in few new T cells.

Each CDR3 protein gets one entry after TCRdb re-called the RT-PCR reads with MiXCR. The sample consists of just under 250,000 distinct CDR3 sequences, more than 9% of them appearing once. Concerning this clonotype itself: Its antigen is not known.

The material was non-naive T cells sorted from PBMCs, obtained roughly 2 weeks before vaccination. The TCR sequence derives from a man aged 45 to 65 who received an inactivated influenza vaccine. The rearrangement links TRBV5-1 to TRBJ2-7; possible D gene TRBD1, 6 bases. The CDR3 sequence: CASSLVEGVGEQYF. As DNA, the CDR3 is TGCGCCAGCAGCTTGGTAGAGGGGGTTGGCGAGCAGTACTTC.